The T cell receptor (beta chain) described here comes from a study of blood T cell repertoires in COVID-19. Germline V gene sequence: CDR1 ENHRY, CDR2 SYGVKD. The CDR3 length is 15 residues. Trimming left V 4 bases short and J 2 bases short, with 13 bases between. Seattle's enrolled individuals joined amid active infection and were then monitored longitudinally. Measured with immunoSEQ multiplex PCR; TCRdb has only the in-frame clones, and not every one. The sample lists about 200,000 clones, about 88% occurring once. This chain links TRBV10-3 with TRBJ2-3; D may be TRBD1 (7 bases). The TCR sequence derives from a woman between 50 and 59 years old with COVID-19, enrolled during active disease. The sample was peripheral blood. The chain's CDR3 is CAISAQGGVTDTQYF. The CDR3 DNA reads TGTGCCATCAGTGCGCAGGGGGGAGTCACAGATACGCAGTATTTT.